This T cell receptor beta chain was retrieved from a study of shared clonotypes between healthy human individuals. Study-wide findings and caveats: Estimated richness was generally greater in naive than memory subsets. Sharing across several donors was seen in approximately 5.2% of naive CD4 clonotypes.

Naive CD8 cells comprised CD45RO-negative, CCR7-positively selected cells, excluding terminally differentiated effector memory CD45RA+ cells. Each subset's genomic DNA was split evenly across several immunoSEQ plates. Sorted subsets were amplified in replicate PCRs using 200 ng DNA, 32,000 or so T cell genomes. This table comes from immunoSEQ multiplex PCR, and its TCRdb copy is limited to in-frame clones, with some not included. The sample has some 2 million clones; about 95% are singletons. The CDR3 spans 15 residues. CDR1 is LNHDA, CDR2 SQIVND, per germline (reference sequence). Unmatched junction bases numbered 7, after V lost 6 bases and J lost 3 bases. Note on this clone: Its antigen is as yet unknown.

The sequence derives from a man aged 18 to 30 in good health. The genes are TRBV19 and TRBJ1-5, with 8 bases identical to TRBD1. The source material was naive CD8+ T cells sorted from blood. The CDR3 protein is CASSPTGAVNQPQHF. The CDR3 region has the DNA TGTGCCAGTAGCCCGACAGGGGCGGTCAATCAGCCCCAGCATTTT.